A single sample gave rise to the 13 T cell receptor beta chains below, sequenced in a study of T-cell reconstitution after alpha-beta-depleted transplantation in children (dated by TCRdb to 2016 to 2017). Library construction relied on PCR. The run used an Illumina HiSeq 2500. Molecular barcoding was employed in the preparation of TCR libraries, with unique molecular identifiers being used to normalize TCRbeta repertoire quantification. Clones were called with MiXCR by TCRdb after fastp trimmed the public reads at Q25, and only in-frame beta chains were retained. Duplicate CDR3 protein sequences are folded into a single record with the most common DNA and genes. Across this sample there are 450,000 to 600,000 distinct CDR3 sequences, with 10% to 15% seen only once. Around 2% of the sample goes to the ten largest clones. Reading the label with the study, this specimen's treatment or condition is: allogeneic hematopoietic cell transplantation with graft depleted of TCRalphabeta T cells and CD19 B cells.

The material was PBMCs, mostly from graft donor cells, obtained 360 days after TCRalphabeta/CD19-depleted stem cell transplant. The origin of the receptors is a male patient between 5 and 17 years old who had a stem cell transplant for acute myeloid leukemia, so the T cells may come from the graft donor.

This clonotype was counted between two and nine times. The chain couples TRBV5-6 to TRBJ2-1; D is uncertain. The CDR3 runs 14 residues. V gave up 1 base and J gave up 4 bases, with 9 bases separating them. In germline, CDR1 is SGHDT, CDR2 YYEEEE. CDR3 DNA: TGTGCCAGCAGCTTGATCAGGATGTACAATGAGCAGTTCTTC. Translated, it gives CASSLIRMYNEQFF.

A few counts support this clonotype. V and J are TRBV7-9 and TRBJ2-5; D ambiguous. Germline CDR1 reads SEHNR; CDR2 reads FQNEAQ (reference sequence). The CDR3 is 14 residues long. Trimming took off 1 base at V and 0 bases at J, with 6 bases between the two ends. CDR3 in DNA: TGTGCCAGCAGCTTAGTGGCGTACCAAGAGACCCAGTACTTC. Its translation is CASSLVAYQETQYF.

This chain links TRBV4-2 with TRBJ1-1, with D uncertain. Germline V gene data show CDR1 as LGHNA and CDR2 as YNFKEQ. There are 12 residues in the CDR3. Trimming pared 4 bases from V and 3 bases from J, leaving 6 bases between. The CDR3 nucleotides read TGTGCCAGCAGCCTTGTTGACACTGAAGCTTTCTTT. Amino acid sequence: CASSLVDTEAFF.

The chain employs TRBV12-3 or TRBV12-4 and TRBJ2-5; no definite D call. There are 13 residues in the CDR3. The V end lost 3 bases, the J end lost 7 bases, and 12 bases lay between the germline ends. The CDR3 coding sequence is TGTGCCAGCAGTTTTCGGCCTCTCATGACCCAGTACTTC. Protein sequence: CASSFRPLMTQYF.

This clonotype was picked up a small number of times. The V and J genes are TRBV12-5 and TRBJ2-7; a weak D match, TRBD1 (6 bases). CDR3 length equals 14 residues. V lost 5 bases and J 2 bases, leaving 13 bases between the germline ends. The germline CDR1 and CDR2 sequences are LGHNT and FRNRAP. The CDR3 sequence: CASGPPQGTYEQYF. In nucleotides, the CDR3 is TGTGCTAGTGGTCCACCCCAGGGGACCTACGAGCAGTACTTC.

The rearrangement uses TRBV6-2 or TRBV6-3 and TRBJ2-1, with no clear D. V lost 8 bases and J lost 2, with 13 bases in between. CDR1 MNHEY and CDR2 SVGEGT come from the germline V gene. This CDR3 has 14 residues. CDR3 in amino acids: CASSRGFTYNEQFF. CDR3 nucleotide sequence: TGTGCCAGCTCCCGAGGCTTCACCTACAATGAGCAGTTCTTC.

About this clonotype itself: This sequence may be a read error, since a much larger clone differs from it by one base. The V gene is TRBV12-1, the J gene TRBJ2-3; the table's TRBD1 call for D was not verified on the DNA. TRBV12-1 represents a pseudogene. This CDR3 has 12 residues. CDR3 amino acids: CASRSLTDTQYF. CDR3 coding DNA: TGTGCCAGCAGGTCCCTCACAGATACGCAGTATTTT.

The chain carries TRBV7-6 and TRBJ2-7, with TRBD2 identical over 7 bases. The V segment lost 0 bases and the J segment 3 bases; nucleotides outside the gene matches: 14. CDR3 length equals 18 residues. Germline CDR1 SGHVS, CDR2 FNYEAQ. CDR3 bases: TGTGCCAGCAGCTTAGCCGTGGGGGGAGGGGTGAGCCACTACGAGCAGTACTTC. Its protein is CASSLAVGGGVSHYEQYF.

This chain uses TRBV29-1 with TRBJ1-3; D remains unclear. CDR1 is SQVTM and CDR2 is ANQGSEA in the germline V gene. Trimming stripped 1 base from V and 2 bases from J, with 6 bases between. CDR3 size: 13 residues. In DNA, the CDR3 is TGCAGCGTTGAAGGATACGCTGGAAACACCATATATTTT. Its translation: CSVEGYAGNTIYF.

V and J are TRBV20-1 and TRBJ2-7; no firm D call. This CDR3 is built from 11 residues. Trimming pared 5 bases from V and 6 bases from J, leaving 11 bases between. The germline V gene has CDR1 DFQATT and CDR2 SNEGSKA (reference sequence). The CDR3 nucleotides read TGCAGTGCTCCGACCACCCGCGAGCAGTACTTC. Translated, it gives CSAPTTREQYF.

This clonotype has just a few counts. The gene calls are TRBV11-2 and TRBJ2-3; TRBD1 might be the D (5 bases). V lost 1 base and J 8 bases, leaving 7 bases between the germline ends. Germline V gene lookup returns CDR1 SGHAT and CDR2 FQNNGV. This CDR3 spans 12 amino acids. The CDR3 DNA reads as TGTGCCAGCAGCTTAGTGGGGCGTACGCAGTATTTT. The encoded protein is CASSLVGRTQYF.

This clonotype was seen more than once but under ten times. The chain carries TRBV20-1 and TRBJ2-5, with 8 nucleotides matching TRBD2. The CDR3 runs to 15 residues. CDR1 DFQATT and CDR2 SNEGSKA come from the germline V gene (reference sequence). Trimming at V came to 0 bases and at J to 5 bases, leaving 8 bases not matched to a gene. CDR3 sequence: CSARDGGRRGETQYF. The DNA for the CDR3 is TGCAGTGCTAGAGATGGCGGGAGGAGGGGTGAGACCCAGTACTTC.

CDR3 nucleotide sequence: TGTGCCAGCAGCTTTTGGGCCCAGACTAGCGGCCCCTACGAGCAGTACTTC. Translation: CASSFWAQTSGPYEQYF. The V gene is TRBV7-8, the J gene TRBJ2-7, with TRBD2 matching over 9 bases. Trimming removed 3 bases from V and 2 bases from J; junction bases left unmatched: 11. Germline-derived CDR1 and CDR2 are SGHVS and FQNEAQ. The CDR3 has 17 amino acids.